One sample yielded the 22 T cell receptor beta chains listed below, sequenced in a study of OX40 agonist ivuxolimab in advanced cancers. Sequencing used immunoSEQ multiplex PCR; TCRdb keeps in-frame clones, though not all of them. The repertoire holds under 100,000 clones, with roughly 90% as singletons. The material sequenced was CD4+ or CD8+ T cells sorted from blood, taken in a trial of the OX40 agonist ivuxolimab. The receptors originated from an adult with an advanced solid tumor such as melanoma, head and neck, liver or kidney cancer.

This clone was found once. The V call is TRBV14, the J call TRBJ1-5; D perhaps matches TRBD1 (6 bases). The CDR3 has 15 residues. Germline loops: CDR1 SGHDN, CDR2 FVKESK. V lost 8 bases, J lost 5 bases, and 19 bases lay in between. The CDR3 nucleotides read TGTGCCAGCCGGCTTGCTGGACAGCCTGATCAGCCCCAGCATTTT. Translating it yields CASRLAGQPDQPQHF. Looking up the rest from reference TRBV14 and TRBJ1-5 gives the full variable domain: EAGVTQFPSHSVIEKGQTVTLRCDPISGHDNLYWYRRVMGKEIKFLLHFVKESKQDESGMPNNRFLAERTGGTYSTLKVQPAELEDSGVYFCASRLAGQPDQPQHFGDGTRLSIL.

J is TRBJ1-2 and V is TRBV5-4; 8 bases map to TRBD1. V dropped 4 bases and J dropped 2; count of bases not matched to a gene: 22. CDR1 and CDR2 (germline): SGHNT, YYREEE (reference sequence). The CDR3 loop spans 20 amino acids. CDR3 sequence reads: CASSPGATSAGYRGNYGYTF. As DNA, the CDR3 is TGTGCCAGCAGCCCCGGCGCTACCTCGGCCGGATACAGGGGGAACTATGGCTACACCTTC.

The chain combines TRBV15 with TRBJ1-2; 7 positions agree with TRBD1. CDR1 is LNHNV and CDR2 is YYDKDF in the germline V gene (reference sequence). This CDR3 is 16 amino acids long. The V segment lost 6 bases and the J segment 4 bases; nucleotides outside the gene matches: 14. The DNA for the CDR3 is TGTGCCACCAGGAAGGGGGCCAGACTCGACCTCTATGGCTACACCTTC. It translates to CATRKGARLDLYGYTF. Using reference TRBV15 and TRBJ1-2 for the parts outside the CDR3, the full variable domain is DAMVIQNPRYQVTQFGKPVTLSCSQTLNHNVMYWYQQKSSQAPKLLFHYYDKDFNNEADTPDNFQSRRPNTSFCFLDIRSPGLGDTAMYLCATRKGARLDLYGYTFGSGTRLTVV.

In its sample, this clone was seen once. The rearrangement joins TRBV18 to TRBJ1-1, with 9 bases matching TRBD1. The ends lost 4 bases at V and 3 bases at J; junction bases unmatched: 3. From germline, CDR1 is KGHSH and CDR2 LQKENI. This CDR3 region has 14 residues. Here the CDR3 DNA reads TGTGCCAGCTCACTGAGACAGGGGGACACTGAAGCTTTCTTT. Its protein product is CASSLRQGDTEAFF.

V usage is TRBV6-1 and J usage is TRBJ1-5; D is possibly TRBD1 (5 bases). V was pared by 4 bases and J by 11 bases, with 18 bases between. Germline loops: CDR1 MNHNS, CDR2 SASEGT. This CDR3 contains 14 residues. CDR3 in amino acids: CASSAGTRGESQHF. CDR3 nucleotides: TGTGCCAGCAGTGCGGGAACTAGGGGAGAGTCCCAGCATTTT.

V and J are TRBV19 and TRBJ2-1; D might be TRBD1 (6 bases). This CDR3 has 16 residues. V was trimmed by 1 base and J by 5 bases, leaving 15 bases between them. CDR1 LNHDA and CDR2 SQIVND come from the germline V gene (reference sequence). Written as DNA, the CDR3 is TGTGCCAGTAGTATAGGGGGCAGGGGAATGAACAATGAGCAGTTCTTC. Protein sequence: CASSIGGRGMNNEQFF.

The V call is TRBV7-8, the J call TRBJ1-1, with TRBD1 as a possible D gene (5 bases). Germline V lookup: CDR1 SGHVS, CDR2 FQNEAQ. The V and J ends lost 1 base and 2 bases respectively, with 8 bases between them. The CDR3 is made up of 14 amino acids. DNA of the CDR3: TGTGCCAGCAGCTTAGAAGGGGACAACACTGAAGCTTTCTTT. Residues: CASSLEGDNTEAFF.

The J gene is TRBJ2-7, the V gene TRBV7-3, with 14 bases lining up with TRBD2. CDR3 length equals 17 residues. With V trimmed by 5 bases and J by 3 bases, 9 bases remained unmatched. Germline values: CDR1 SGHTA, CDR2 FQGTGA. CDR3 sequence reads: CASSPGLAGAFGYEQYF. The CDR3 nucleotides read TGTGCCAGCAGCCCGGGACTAGCGGGAGCATTTGGCTACGAGCAGTACTTC.

The CDR3 protein is CASSLSSGGTAETQYF. The DNA for the CDR3 is TGTGCCAGCAGCTTGTCGTCGGGAGGGACGGCGGAGACCCAGTACTTC. The chain joins TRBV7-3 to TRBJ2-5; TRBD2 matches at 8 bases. This CDR3 comprises 16 residues. V gave up 3 bases and J gave up 5 bases; unmatched junction bases: 11. CDR1 SGHTA and CDR2 FQGTGA come from the germline V gene.

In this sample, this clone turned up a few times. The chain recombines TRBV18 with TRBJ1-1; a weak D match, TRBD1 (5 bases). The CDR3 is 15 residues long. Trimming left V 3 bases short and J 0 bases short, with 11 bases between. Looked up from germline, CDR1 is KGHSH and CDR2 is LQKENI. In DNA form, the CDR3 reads TGTGCCAGCTCACCGGGGCAGGGAATGAACACTGAAGCTTTCTTT. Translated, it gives CASSPGQGMNTEAFF.

The CDR3 protein is CAWFDRAIFSSTDTQYF. CDR3 sequence (DNA): TGTGCCTGGTTCGACCGGGCCATTTTTTCTAGCACAGATACGCAGTATTTT. The genes are TRBV30 and TRBJ2-3; D gene uncertain. The V gene's germline CDR1 is GTSNPN and CDR2 SVGIG (reference sequence). The CDR3 is 17 amino acids. Trimming stripped 5 bases from V and 0 bases from J, with 21 bases between.

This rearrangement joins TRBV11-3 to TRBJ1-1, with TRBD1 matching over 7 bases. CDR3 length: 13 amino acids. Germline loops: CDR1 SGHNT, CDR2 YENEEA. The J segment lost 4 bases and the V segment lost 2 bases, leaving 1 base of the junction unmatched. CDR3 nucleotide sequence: TGTGCCAGCAGCTTACCAGGGGGCACTGAAGCTTTCTTT. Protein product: CASSLPGGTEAFF.

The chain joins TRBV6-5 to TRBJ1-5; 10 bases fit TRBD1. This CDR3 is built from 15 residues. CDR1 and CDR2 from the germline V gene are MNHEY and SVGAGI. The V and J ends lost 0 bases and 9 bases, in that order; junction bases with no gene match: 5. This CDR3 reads CASSYSRDRGGPQHF. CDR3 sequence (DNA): TGTGCCAGCAGTTACTCCCGGGACAGGGGAGGGCCCCAGCATTTT.

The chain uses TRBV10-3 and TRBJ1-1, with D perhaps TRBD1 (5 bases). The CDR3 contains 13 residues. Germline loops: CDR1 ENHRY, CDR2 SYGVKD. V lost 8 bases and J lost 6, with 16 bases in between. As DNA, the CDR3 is TGTGCCATCCGGGGCCGCGAACTGGCTGAAGCTTTCTTT. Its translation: CAIRGRELAEAFF.

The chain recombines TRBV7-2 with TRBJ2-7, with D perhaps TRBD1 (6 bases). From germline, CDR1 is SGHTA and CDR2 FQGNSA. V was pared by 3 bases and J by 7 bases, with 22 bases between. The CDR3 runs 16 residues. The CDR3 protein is CASSFRRGQGLGEQYF. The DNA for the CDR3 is TGTGCCAGCAGCTTCCGCCGGGGCCAGGGGCTGGGTGAGCAGTACTTC.

CDR3 nucleotide sequence: TGTGCCAGCAGCTTGGGGACAGGGGGCGCGGAGACCCAGTACTTC. It encodes CASSLGTGGAETQYF. This chain links TRBV5-6 with TRBJ2-5; 11 bases match TRBD1. The CDR3 contains 15 residues. Trimming cost V 0 bases and J 5 bases; bases outside gene matches: 3. Germline loops: CDR1 SGHDT, CDR2 YYEEEE. The full variable domain, rest sourced from reference TRBV5-6 and TRBJ2-5, is DAGVTQSPTHLIKTRGQQVTLRCSPKSGHDTVSWYQQALGQGPQFIFQYYEEEERQRGNFPDRFSGHQFPNYSSELNVNALLLGDSALYLCASSLGTGGAETQYFGPGTRLLVL.

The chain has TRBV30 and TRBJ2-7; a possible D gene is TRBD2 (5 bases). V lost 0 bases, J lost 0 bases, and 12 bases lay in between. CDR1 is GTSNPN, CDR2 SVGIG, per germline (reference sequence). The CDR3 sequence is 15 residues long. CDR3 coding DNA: TGTGCCTGGAGTGTACGAGGACTGATCTCCTACGAGCAGTACTTC. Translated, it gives CAWSVRGLISYEQYF.

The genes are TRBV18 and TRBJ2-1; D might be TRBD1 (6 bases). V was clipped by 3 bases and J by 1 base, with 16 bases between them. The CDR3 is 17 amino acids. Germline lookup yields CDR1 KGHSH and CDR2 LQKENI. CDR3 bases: TGTGCCAGCTCACCCAACTCCCCAGGGGCTTCCTACAATGAGCAGTTCTTC. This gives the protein CASSPNSPGASYNEQFF.

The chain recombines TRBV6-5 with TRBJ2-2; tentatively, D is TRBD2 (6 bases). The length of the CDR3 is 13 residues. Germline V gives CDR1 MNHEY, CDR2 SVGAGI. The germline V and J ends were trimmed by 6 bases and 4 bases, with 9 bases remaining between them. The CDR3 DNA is TGTGCCAGCAGCCGCGGGGTCACCGGGGAGCTGTTTTTT. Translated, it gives CASSRGVTGELFF.

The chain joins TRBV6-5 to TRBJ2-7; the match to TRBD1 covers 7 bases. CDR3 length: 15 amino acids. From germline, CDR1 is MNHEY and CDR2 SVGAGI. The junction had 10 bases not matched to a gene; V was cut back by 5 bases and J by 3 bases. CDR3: CASSNPGTVLYEQYF. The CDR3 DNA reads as TGTGCCAGCAGTAACCCCGGGACAGTACTCTACGAGCAGTACTTC.

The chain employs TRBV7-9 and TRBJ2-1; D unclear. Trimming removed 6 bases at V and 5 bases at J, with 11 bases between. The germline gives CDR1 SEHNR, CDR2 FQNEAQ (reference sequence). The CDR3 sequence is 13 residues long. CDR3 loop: CASRAPRHNEQFF. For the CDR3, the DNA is TGTGCCAGCAGAGCCCCTCGTCACAATGAGCAGTTCTTC.

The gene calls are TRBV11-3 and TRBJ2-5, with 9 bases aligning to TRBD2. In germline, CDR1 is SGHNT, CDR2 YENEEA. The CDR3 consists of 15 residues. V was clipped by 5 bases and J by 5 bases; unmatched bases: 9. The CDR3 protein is CASSPAGTSSETQYF. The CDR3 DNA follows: TGTGCCAGCAGCCCCGCCGGGACTAGCTCGGAGACCCAGTACTTC. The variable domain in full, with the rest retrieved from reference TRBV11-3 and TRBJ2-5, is EAGVVQSPRYKIIEKKQPVAFWCNPISGHNTLYWYLQNLGQGPELLIRYENEEAVDDSQLPKDRFSAERLKGVDSTLKIQPAELGDSAVYLCASSPAGTSSETQYFGPGTRLLVL.